These 14 T cell receptor beta chains were sequenced from one sample in a study of CD8 T cells in Susac syndrome. Random hexamers were used to reverse transcribe about 0.5 to 1 ug of RNA. TCRdb ran MiXCR on the immunoSEQ multiplex PCR reads and lists one entry per CDR3 protein. The sample consists of over 130,000 distinct CDR3 sequences, around 95% of them appearing once. The sequenced sample consisted of CD4+ T cells from PBMCs. The receptors were gathered from a human donor with multiple sclerosis.

The chain employs TRBV2 and TRBJ1-1; D possibly corresponds to TRBD1 (5 bases). Per germline, CDR1 SNHLY and CDR2 FYNNEI. This CDR3 is 15 amino acids long. Trimming cost V 4 bases and J 0 bases, with 12 bases left between them. For the CDR3, the DNA is TGTGCCAGCAGTGCAGGGAGCCGCATGAACACTGAAGCTTTCTTT. Translating it yields CASSAGSRMNTEAFF.

This rearrangement joins TRBV3-1 to TRBJ1-1; D gene ambiguous. Germline V gene lookup returns CDR1 LGHDT and CDR2 YNNKEL (reference sequence). Deletions cut 1 base from V and 0 bases from J, with 9 bases between. The CDR3 length is 15 residues. As DNA, the CDR3 is TGTGCCAGCAGCCAAGGGGCCTCCTTGAACACTGAAGCTTTCTTT. As protein: CASSQGASLNTEAFF.

This chain connects TRBV29-1 to TRBJ2-7; D call uncertain. This CDR3 contains 12 residues. V was shortened by 4 bases and J by 2 bases, with 9 bases between the two germline ends. CDR1 and CDR2 from the germline V gene are SQVTM and ANQGSEA. The CDR3 DNA reads as TGCAGCGTTGCTCAGAATACCTACGAGCAGTACTTC. It specifies CSVAQNTYEQYF.

The chain uses TRBV27 and TRBJ2-7; TRBD1 matches 8 bases. The CDR3 spans 16 residues. J lost 3 bases, V lost 4 bases, and 11 bases had no gene match. In germline, CDR1 is MNHEY, CDR2 SMNVEV (reference sequence). Here the CDR3 DNA reads TGTGCCAGCAGTTCCGGGTACAGGGGGACCGACTACGAGCAGTACTTC. Translation: CASSSGYRGTDYEQYF.

The chain links TRBV29-1 to TRBJ2-2; D remains unclear. Trimming left V 4 bases short and J 4 bases short, with 10 bases between. The germline gives CDR1 SQVTM, CDR2 ANQGSEA. This CDR3 is 13 amino acids long. Here the CDR3 DNA reads TGCAGCGTTGTAGTGGGTACCACCGGGGAGCTGTTTTTT. It encodes CSVVVGTTGELFF.

This clonotype came up a few times. The gene calls are TRBV18 and TRBJ2-7, with 11 positions matching TRBD1. The V and J ends lost 5 bases and 1 base, in that order; junction bases with no gene match: 1. Germline CDR1 and CDR2: KGHSH and LQKENI. The CDR3 loop spans 14 amino acids. CDR3 residues: CASSGDRGSYEQYF. The CDR3 region has the DNA TGTGCCAGCTCAGGGGACAGGGGGTCCTACGAGCAGTACTTC.

This clonotype was picked up one time. The chain has TRBV7-9 and TRBJ2-7, with D possibly matching TRBD2 (6 bases). Germline V gene lookup returns CDR1 SEHNR and CDR2 FQNEAQ (reference sequence). The length of the CDR3 is 16 residues. V gave up 1 base and J gave up 1 base, with 14 bases separating them. Here the CDR3 reads CASSLGLSGVSYEQYF. DNA for the CDR3: TGTGCCAGCAGCTTAGGTTTGTCGGGAGTTTCCTACGAGCAGTACTTC.

This clonotype was observed once. The V call is TRBV27, the J call TRBJ2-1; D gene uncertain. Germline V lookup: CDR1 MNHEY, CDR2 SMNVEV (reference sequence). The CDR3 totals 15 residues. V lost 5 bases and J lost 8, with 19 bases in between. CDR3 in DNA: TGTGCCAGCAGTCCCATCTCGGCAGGTTCCCATGAGCAGTTCTTC. It is translated as CASSPISAGSHEQFF.

V gene TRBV7-3 combines with J gene TRBJ2-7; TRBD2 agrees at 10 bases. Germline V gene lookup returns CDR1 SGHTA and CDR2 FQGTGA. The V gene end was trimmed by 7 bases and the J gene end by 6 bases; junction bases not matched to a gene: 9. CDR3 length: 14 residues. CDR3: CASKASGGSSEQYF. The CDR3 DNA is TGTGCCAGCAAAGCTAGCGGGGGCTCGAGCGAGCAGTACTTC.

The chain employs TRBV29-1 and TRBJ2-7, with a tentative D call TRBD2 (6 bases). Germline V gene sequence: CDR1 SQVTM, CDR2 ANQGSEA. V was trimmed by 2 bases and J by 2 bases, leaving 13 bases between them. This CDR3 has 14 amino acids. The CDR3 DNA reads TGCAGCGTTGAACTGGCTAGCGATCCCTACGAGCAGTACTTC. This gives the protein CSVELASDPYEQYF.

A single count supports this clonotype. The genes are TRBV6-2 or TRBV6-3 and TRBJ1-6, with unresolved D. The CDR3 consists of 15 residues. Germline loops: CDR1 MNHEY, CDR2 SVGEGT. Trimming removed 2 bases at V and 13 bases at J, with 18 bases between. As DNA, the CDR3 is TGTGCCAGCAGTTACCCGACTCCAGCCGGGTCGCCCCTCCACTTT. This sequence encodes CASSYPTPAGSPLHF.

The rearrangement joins TRBV3-1 to TRBJ1-1, with D maybe TRBD1 (6 bases). The CDR3 spans 14 residues. Trimming stripped 4 bases from V and 1 base from J, with 10 bases between. Looked up from germline, CDR1 is LGHDT and CDR2 is YNNKEL (reference sequence). The CDR3 region is CASSPYRENTEAFF. The CDR3 DNA reads TGTGCCAGCAGCCCGTACAGGGAGAACACTGAAGCTTTCTTT.

The J gene is TRBJ1-4, the V gene TRBV5-1, with unresolved D. The germline gives CDR1 SGHRS, CDR2 YFSETQ. The CDR3 covers 14 residues. V lost 0 bases and J lost 6, with 9 bases in between. This chain's CDR3 is CASSLGESYEKLFF. CDR3 bases: TGCGCCAGCAGCTTGGGAGAGAGTTATGAAAAACTGTTTTTT.

The genes are TRBV20-1 and TRBJ2-1; TRBD2 aligns across 12 bases. The CDR3 runs to 14 residues. The germline gives CDR1 DFQATT, CDR2 SNEGSKA (reference sequence). The ends lost 3 bases at V and 9 bases at J; junction bases unmatched: 6. Here the CDR3 reads CSARASGRAGEQFF. In DNA form, the CDR3 reads TGCAGTGCTAGGGCTAGCGGGAGGGCGGGTGAGCAGTTCTTC.